Here is one TCR beta chain with its context. Sequence at one end of the junction differs from germline and may be a read error. This entry is derived from a study of tumor-infiltrating lymphocytes in primary liver carcinoma. Study-wide context: The five patients, who were men and women, ranged in age from 30 to 69 years. Stage T1-T3 N0M0 tumors measured 4.2 to 10 cm at most.

Synthesis of TCR beta cDNA was carried out from approximately 500 ng total RNA with a constant-region primer. A slightly modified ARM-PCR protocol with three nested multiplex PCR rounds produced these TCR beta libraries. It was with TRBV1-TRBV30 forward primers and a C-beta reverse primer that the first two PCR rounds were run, at roughly 9 cycles each. MiXCR, applied by TCRdb to the multiplex PCR reads, yields one record per CDR3 protein. The table records 250,000 to 400,000 distinct CDR3 sequences, 60% to 80% of them present only once. Germline-derived CDR1 and CDR2 are SGHNT and YYREEE (reference sequence). There are 17 residues in the CDR3. The blood RNA (from unsorted whole blood) was obtained, and germline DNA was also extracted.

This sequence originates from a middle-aged man with primary liver carcinoma and hepatitis B virus infection. The sequenced material came from peripheral blood. V gene TRBV5-4 combines with J gene TRBJ2-3; no reliable D call. This CDR3 reads CDSINRASGTSTDTQYF. The CDR3, as DNA: TGTGACAGCATTAACAGAGCCTCCGGAACCAGCACAGATACGCAGTATTTT. Filled out from reference TRBV5-4 and TRBJ2-3, the complete variable domain reads ETGVTQSPTHLIKTRGQQVTLRCSSQSGHNTVSWYQQALGQGPQFIFQYYREEENGRGNFPPRFSGLQFPNYSSELNVNALELDDSALYLCDSINRASGTSTDTQYFGPGTRLTVL.